These T cell receptor beta chains were read from a single sample in a study of technical replicates of blood from a few donors. Clones were sequenced by immunoSEQ multiplex PCR, and TCRdb holds only the in-frame ones, with some missing. The repertoire consists of 76,000 or so clones, with roughly nine tenths occurring once and the leading ten covering around 0.24%. Material for sequencing was T cells isolated from PBMCs. The receptors here all came from a human donor in good health. Each CDR3 is given with its conserved first and last residue. A D gene is named only where the DNA matches it firmly.

V	D	J	CDR3
TRBV2	TRBD1	TRBJ1-1	CASSGSGGGGGRAEAFF
TRBV7-2	TRBD1	TRBJ1-2	CASSLNVRGTGYTF
TRBV2	NA	TRBJ2-5	CASSYETQYF
TRBV10-3	NA	TRBJ2-7	CAISDPPAVGDYEQYF
TRBV7-9	TRBD2	TRBJ2-3	CASSGLSSGVPTQYF
TRBV2	NA	TRBJ2-5	CASSGLGGRLKETQYF
TRBV7-9	TRBD1	TRBJ1-6	CASSPGQGSSPLHF
TRBV6-5	NA	TRBJ2-7	CASTPTGTYSYEQYF
TRBV5-1	NA	TRBJ2-7	CASSLTGGVYEQYF
TRBV5-4	TRBD2	TRBJ2-5	CASSLDTGLGETQYF
TRBV6-1	NA	TRBJ1-5	CASTASGQSIQPQHF
TRBV21-1	NA	TRBJ2-1	CASSGRTENEQFF
TRBV7-9	NA	TRBJ1-1	CASSLDHRNTEAFF